The 9 T cell receptor beta chains given below trace back to one sample, sequenced in a study of CD8 T cells in Susac syndrome. The authors reverse transcribed roughly 0.5 to 1 ug RNA with random hexamers. One entry per CDR3 protein results from TCRdb running MiXCR on the immunoSEQ multiplex PCR reads. The table records some 200,000 distinct CDR3 sequences, roughly 96% of them present only once. The sequencing sample was made of CD4+ T cells from PBMCs. All receptors come from a human donor with multiple sclerosis.

The chain recombines TRBV7-8 with TRBJ2-1; D not certain. The CDR3 has 13 residues. Germline CDR1 SGHVS, CDR2 FQNEAQ. Trimming stripped 10 bases from V and 5 bases from J, with 15 bases between. The CDR3 protein is CAIEEWEHNEQFF. As DNA, the CDR3 is TGTGCCATCGAAGAGTGGGAACACAATGAGCAGTTCTTC.

This chain connects TRBV7-9 to TRBJ1-1, with D uncertain. Trimming pared 0 bases from V and 11 bases from J, leaving 16 bases between. Looked up from germline, CDR1 is SEHNR and CDR2 is FQNEAQ (reference sequence). CDR3 length: 14 amino acids. Written as DNA, the CDR3 is TGTGCCAGCAGCTTAGCAGGGTCGGAATTTGAGGCTTTCTTT. Its protein is CASSLAGSEFEAFF.

The chain uses TRBV28 and TRBJ2-5; TRBD1 or TRBD2 may be the D gene (6 bases each). Germline loops: CDR1 MDHEN, CDR2 SYDVKM. The CDR3 runs 12 residues. Between the trimmed V and J ends, which lost 8 bases and 5 bases, there was a span of 12 bases. The CDR3 sequence is CASLEGGETQYF. The CDR3 DNA reads as TGTGCCAGCCTTGAAGGGGGGGAGACCCAGTACTTC.

This chain joins TRBV27 and TRBJ2-3; D is perhaps TRBD1 (5 bases). V was cut by 8 bases and J by 4 bases, with 13 bases left in between. Germline-derived CDR1 and CDR2 are MNHEY and SMNVEV (reference sequence). The CDR3 totals 13 residues. The CDR3 nucleotides are TGTGCCAGCGGGGCCCGAAGTGCAGATACGCAGTATTTT. It encodes CASGARSADTQYF.

J is TRBJ2-4 and V is TRBV12-3 or TRBV12-4; 8 nucleotides match TRBD2. V lost 3 bases and J lost 8; bases outside the gene matches: 6. The CDR3 is 14 residues long. The CDR3 region has the DNA TGTGCCAGCAGTTTGGGCGGGGGGAGCGACATTCAGTACTTC. This translates into CASSLGGGSDIQYF.

The chain is built from TRBV20-1 and TRBJ2-5; D tentatively fits TRBD1 or TRBD2 (5 bases each). V was trimmed by 5 bases and J by 5 bases, leaving 15 bases between them. There are 13 residues in the CDR3. The V gene's germline CDR1 is DFQATT and CDR2 SNEGSKA (reference sequence). The CDR3 bases are TGCAGTGCTCCCCCTTGGGGGAAGGAGACCCAGTACTTC. Protein: CSAPPWGKETQYF.

This chain connects TRBV3-1 to TRBJ2-7, with TRBD1 identical over 8 bases. Trimming cost V 2 bases and J 3 bases; bases outside gene matches: 9. Germline lookup yields CDR1 LGHDT and CDR2 YNNKEL (reference sequence). The CDR3 totals 16 residues. The CDR3 loop is CASSQKPGQAGYEQYF. CDR3 coding DNA: TGTGCCAGCAGCCAAAAACCGGGACAGGCTGGCTACGAGCAGTACTTC.

The rearrangement uses TRBV9 and TRBJ1-1; D is unresolved. The CDR3 has 14 amino acids. Trimming cost V 0 bases and J 5 bases, with 11 bases left between them. Looked up from germline, CDR1 is SGDLS and CDR2 is YYNGEE. CDR3 nucleotides: TGTGCCAGCAGCGTAGTTCCCCAGAGTACTGAAGCTTTCTTT. This encodes CASSVVPQSTEAFF.

The chain joins TRBV20-1 to TRBJ2-3; D call uncertain. The germline V gene encodes CDR1 DFQATT and CDR2 SNEGSKA (reference sequence). The CDR3 spans 13 residues. V was pared by 0 bases and J by 5 bases, with 9 bases between. The CDR3 is CSARDWARDTQYF. CDR3 nucleotides: TGCAGTGCTAGAGATTGGGCCCGAGATACGCAGTATTTT.